These T cell receptor beta chains were read from a single sample in a study of T-cell memory formation after mild COVID-19. TCRdb itself ran the 5' RACE reads through MiXCR, one entry per CDR3 protein. The sample has 180,000 or so distinct CDR3 sequences; 9.5% to 13% are singletons. Sequenced sample: PBMCs or a T cell subset sorted from them (not recorded which). The source of these receptors is a man between 18 and 29 years old who had mild COVID-19 (a few samples of this study predate the infection). Cell type and time point are not known. Each CDR3 is given with its conserved first and last residue. A D gene is named only where the DNA matches it firmly. The size entry is marked missing in some rows and otherwise reads once, few, many or a size class.

J: TRBJ1-5
size: few
D: .
V: TRBV15
DNA: TGTGCCACCAGAACGTGGGAGAGCAATCAGCCCCAGCATTTT
CDR3: CATRTWESNQPQHF

J: TRBJ2-3
size: few
D: TRBD2
V: TRBV15
DNA: TGTGCCACCAGCGGAGGACTAGCGGGGTCCACAGATACGCAGTATTTT
CDR3: CATSGGLAGSTDTQYF

J: TRBJ2-3
size: few
D: TRBD2
V: TRBV7-2
DNA: TGTGCCAGCAGCTTCGGGGGGGGGCCTGATACGCAGTATTTT
CDR3: CASSFGGGPDTQYF

J: TRBJ1-2
size: .
D: TRBD1
V: TRBV24-1
DNA: TGTGCCACCAGTGACATAACAGGGGATCCCTATGGCTACACCTTC
CDR3: CATSDITGDPYGYTF

J: TRBJ2-5
size: many
D: .
V: TRBV7-2
DNA: TGTGCCAGCAGCTTAACGGAGACCCAGTACTTC
CDR3: CASSLTETQYF

J: TRBJ1-1
size: few
D: .
V: TRBV24-1
DNA: TGTGCCACCAGTGATTCGGGGGCTCCTAACACTGAAGCTTTCTTT
CDR3: CATSDSGAPNTEAFF

J: TRBJ1-4
size: few
D: TRBD1
V: TRBV29-1
DNA: TGCAGCGGGGGACAGTCAAATGAAAAACTGTTTTTT
CDR3: CSGGQSNEKLFF

J: TRBJ2-7
size: .
D: .
V: TRBV5-1
DNA: TGCGCCAGCTCCAAACAGGGAGAGCCCTACGAGCAGTACTTC
CDR3: CASSKQGEPYEQYF

J: TRBJ1-2
size: few
D: .
V: TRBV5-1
DNA: TGCGCCAGCAGCTTGGTCTCTCCCAGGCACGCGGGTGAGGGCTACACCTTC
CDR3: CASSLVSPRHAGEGYTF

J: TRBJ2-2
size: .
D: TRBD2
V: TRBV7-3
DNA: TGTGCCAGCAGCTACGGGGGGGGGACCACCGGGGAGCTGTTTTTT
CDR3: CASSYGGGTTGELFF

J: TRBJ2-5
size: few
D: .
V: TRBV11-1
DNA: TGTGCCAGCAGCCTTATCCCGGGGCAGGACCCGCAAGAGACCCAGTACTTC
CDR3: CASSLIPGQDPQETQYF

J: TRBJ2-7
size: .
D: .
V: TRBV30
DNA: TGTGCCTGGGAGAGACACGGAGCCTACGAGCAGTACTTC
CDR3: CAWERHGAYEQYF

J: TRBJ1-1
size: .
D: .
V: TRBV2
DNA: TGTGCCAGCAGTACCCAGGGGACGAACACTGAAGCTTTCTTT
CDR3: CASSTQGTNTEAFF

J: TRBJ1-4
size: few
D: TRBD1
V: TRBV18
DNA: TGTGCCAGCTCACGGGGAGCCGGGACAGGACTACAAAAACTGTTTTTT
CDR3: CASSRGAGTGLQKLFF

J: TRBJ1-6
size: many
D: TRBD1
V: TRBV7-9
DNA: TGTGCCAGCAGCTTGCCGGACAGGGATAATTCACCCCTCCACTTT
CDR3: CASSLPDRDNSPLHF

J: TRBJ2-7
size: .
D: .
V: TRBV5-1
DNA: TGCGCCAGCAGCTTGGTAGGCTCCAGGGCGCGGGAGCAGTACTTC
CDR3: CASSLVGSRAREQYF

J: TRBJ1-1
size: .
D: .
V: TRBV7-9
DNA: TGTGCAGACAGGACCTTGAACACTGAAGCTTTCTTT
CDR3: CADRTLNTEAFF

J: TRBJ2-5
size: many
D: .
V: TRBV5-5
DNA: TGTGCCAGCAGCGTCCAAGAGACCCAGTACTTC
CDR3: CASSVQETQYF

J: TRBJ1-6
size: .
D: .
V: TRBV7-9
DNA: TGTGCCAGCAGCTTACGAGAGGACAGTCCCCTCCACTTT
CDR3: CASSLREDSPLHF

J: TRBJ1-1
size: .
D: .
V: TRBV3-2
DNA: TGTGACGAGAGCAGAAGGACAGGGGGGGAAGCTTTCTTT
CDR3: CDESRRTGGEAFF

J: TRBJ2-1
size: few
D: TRBD2
V: TRBV28
DNA: TGTGCCAGCAGAAGGAGGCTAGCGGGTAGTAGTGAGCAGTTCTTC
CDR3: CASRRRLAGSSEQFF

J: TRBJ1-1
size: few
D: .
V: TRBV28
DNA: TGTGCCAGCAGTTTAGGGGGGGCGGTGGGGAACACTGAAGCTTTCTTT
CDR3: CASSLGGAVGNTEAFF

J: TRBJ1-2
size: many
D: .
V: TRBV2
DNA: TGTGCCAGCAGCCTGACACGAATCACCTCGCACCCTTGGGGCTACACCTTC
CDR3: CASSLTRITSHPWGYTF

J: TRBJ2-1
size: .
D: .
V: TRBV4-3
DNA: TGCGCCAGCAGCCAAGAACCAGGGACCTACAATGAGCAGTTCTTC
CDR3: CASSQEPGTYNEQFF

J: TRBJ2-3
size: few
D: TRBD1
V: TRBV6-5
DNA: TGTGCCAGCAGCCCCCCACAGGGGGCGTCAAGGGATACGCAGTATTTT
CDR3: CASSPPQGASRDTQYF

J: TRBJ1-6
size: .
D: .
V: TRBV6-5
DNA: TGTGCCAGCAGTTACTCTGGGAATACTAATTCACCCCTCCACTTT
CDR3: CASSYSGNTNSPLHF

J: TRBJ1-5
size: .
D: TRBD1
V: TRBV7-2
DNA: TGTGCCAGCAGCGACAGGGGGGGGTATCCCCAGCATTTT
CDR3: CASSDRGGYPQHF

J: TRBJ2-7
size: few
D: TRBD1
V: TRBV9
DNA: TGTGCCAGCAGCGAGAGCGGGGACAGGGGTGGTTCCTACGAGCAGTACTTC
CDR3: CASSESGDRGGSYEQYF

J: TRBJ1-3
size: few
D: TRBD1
V: TRBV29-1
DNA: TGCAGCGTTCGTGAGACAGGGGGAAACACCATATATTTT
CDR3: CSVRETGGNTIYF

J: TRBJ1-5
size: .
D: .
V: TRBV28
DNA: TGTGCCGCCTACCCGGGGGCACGTCAGCCCCAGCATTTT
CDR3: CAAYPGARQPQHF

J: TRBJ1-2
size: .
D: .
V: TRBV19
DNA: TGTGCCAGTAGTATAAGACGGCATGGCTACACCTTC
CDR3: CASSIRRHGYTF

J: TRBJ2-7
size: few
D: .
V: TRBV9
DNA: TGTGCCAGCAGCGCGGACATTTCCTCCTACGAGCAGTACTTC
CDR3: CASSADISSYEQYF

J: TRBJ2-3
size: few
D: .
V: TRBV5-1
DNA: TGCGCCAGCAGCTTGTTTTTAGGAACTGGAGATACGCAGTATTTT
CDR3: CASSLFLGTGDTQYF

J: TRBJ2-5
size: few
D: .
V: TRBV7-2
DNA: TGTGCCAGCACCTACGCTCGGGAAGGGACCCAGTACTTC
CDR3: CASTYAREGTQYF

J: TRBJ2-3
size: .
D: .
V: TRBV12-3/TRBV12-4
DNA: TGTGCCAGCAGTTTAGCGGTTTCCCCGCTCCATACGCAGTATTTT
CDR3: CASSLAVSPLHTQYF

J: TRBJ1-5
size: few
D: TRBD1
V: TRBV5-6
DNA: TGTGCCAGCAGCTCAGATGGGACAGGGGGTCAGCCCCAGCATTTT
CDR3: CASSSDGTGGQPQHF

J: TRBJ2-5
size: .
D: .
V: TRBV4-1
DNA: TGCGCCAGCAGCCAAGGGTGGGTGGCTTGGGAGACCCAGTACTTC
CDR3: CASSQGWVAWETQYF

J: TRBJ2-5
size: few
D: TRBD2
V: TRBV11-3
DNA: TGTGCCAGCAGCGCAGGGAGGGAACAAGAGACCCAGTACTTC
CDR3: CASSAGREQETQYF

J: TRBJ2-7
size: many
D: .
V: TRBV29-1
DNA: TGCAGCGTTGGTTGGGTAGAGACGTACGAGCAGTACTTC
CDR3: CSVGWVETYEQYF

J: TRBJ1-1
size: few
D: .
V: TRBV6-2/TRBV6-3
DNA: TGTGCCAGCAGTTACGCCGGTTTCCCTGAAGCTTTCTTT
CDR3: CASSYAGFPEAFF

J: TRBJ2-3
size: many
D: TRBD2
V: TRBV24-1
DNA: TGTGCCACCAGTGATTTGCCCAGCGGGGGCACAGATACGCAGTATTTT
CDR3: CATSDLPSGGTDTQYF

J: TRBJ2-5
size: few
D: TRBD1
V: TRBV25-1
DNA: TGTGCCAGCAGTTTGACACTTGGACAGGGTGGTTCAGAGACCCAGTACTTC
CDR3: CASSLTLGQGGSETQYF

J: TRBJ1-1
size: many
D: .
V: TRBV5-1
DNA: TGCGCCAGCAGCTTGGTTTTAGGGGCGGACACTGAAGCTTTCTTT
CDR3: CASSLVLGADTEAFF

J: TRBJ1-4
size: .
D: .
V: TRBV4-2
DNA: TGTGCCAGCAGCCAAGAAGGAGGGGCAACTAATGAAAAACTGTTTTTT
CDR3: CASSQEGGATNEKLFF

J: TRBJ2-2
size: .
D: .
V: TRBV6-2/TRBV6-3
DNA: TGTGCCAGCAGCCCGAGGAGGGGGACCGGGGAGCTGTTTTTT
CDR3: CASSPRRGTGELFF

J: TRBJ1-6
size: few
D: .
V: TRBV7-9
DNA: TGTGCCAGCAGTAGGGGAAATTCACCCCTCCACTTT
CDR3: CASSRGNSPLHF

J: TRBJ2-3
size: few
D: TRBD2
V: TRBV5-1
DNA: TGCGCCAGCAGCATGACTAGCGGGGGCACAGATACGCAGTATTTT
CDR3: CASSMTSGGTDTQYF

J: TRBJ1-2
size: .
D: .
V: TRBV7-8
DNA: TGTGCCAGCAGCTTACGACACTATGGCTACACCTTC
CDR3: CASSLRHYGYTF

J: TRBJ1-2
size: .
D: .
V: TRBV5-6
DNA: TGTGCCAGCAGCCTGGTGTCGGCTAACTATGGCTACACCTTC
CDR3: CASSLVSANYGYTF